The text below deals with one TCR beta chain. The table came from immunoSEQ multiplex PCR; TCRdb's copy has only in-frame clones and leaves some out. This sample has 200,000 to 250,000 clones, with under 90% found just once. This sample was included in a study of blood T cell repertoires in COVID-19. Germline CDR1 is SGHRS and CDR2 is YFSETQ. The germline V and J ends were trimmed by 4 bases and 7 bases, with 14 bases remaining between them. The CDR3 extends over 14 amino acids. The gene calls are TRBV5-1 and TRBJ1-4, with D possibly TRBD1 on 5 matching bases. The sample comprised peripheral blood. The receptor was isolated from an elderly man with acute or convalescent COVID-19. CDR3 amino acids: CASSQGSGGEKLFF. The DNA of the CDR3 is TGCGCCAGCAGCCAGGGTTCTGGCGGTGAAAAACTGTTTTTT.